The 26 T cell receptor beta chains reported below all come from one sample, sequenced in a study of identical twins. Each CDR3 protein is one row after TCRdb ran MiXCR on the 5' RACE reads. The data contain about 530,000 distinct CDR3 sequences, under 25% of them singletons. This same sample was also taken into another study, of yellow fever vaccine responses in identical twins.

Sequenced input: CD4+ T cells sorted from blood. The source is a woman aged 18-30 years in good health.

The gene calls are TRBV2 and TRBJ2-5; TRBD2 is a possible D gene (6 bases). CDR1 and CDR2 (germline): SNHLY, FYNNEI. V was cut by 7 bases and J by 2 bases, with 11 bases left in between. This CDR3 region has 13 residues. CDR3 coding DNA: TGTGCCAGCACCCCGACTAGACAAGAGACCCAGTACTTC. It codes for CASTPTRQETQYF.

This chain links TRBV20-1 with TRBJ1-3; D gene unclear. Germline assignment: CDR1 DFQATT and CDR2 SNEGSKA (reference sequence). Trimming cost V 4 bases and J 0 bases, with 4 bases left between them. There are 12 residues in the CDR3. The CDR3 DNA reads as TGCAGTGCTAAAAACTCTGGAAACACCATATATTTT. Its translation: CSAKNSGNTIYF.

This clonotype was observed a few times. The chain is built from TRBV29-1 and TRBJ1-2, with D tentatively TRBD1 (5 bases). Germline V gives CDR1 SQVTM, CDR2 ANQGSEA. The ends were cut back, 7 bases at V and 8 bases at J, with 17 bases in the middle. The CDR3 is made up of 12 amino acids. The CDR3 region is CSAQRTTMGYTF. CDR3 nucleotides: TGCAGCGCCCAAAGGACAACTATGGGCTACACCTTC.

This clonotype was counted a few times. The J gene is TRBJ2-1, the V gene TRBV7-8, with 13 bases aligning to TRBD2. CDR1 is SGHVS and CDR2 is FQNEAQ in the germline V gene. This CDR3 has 18 residues. Trimming at V came to 1 base and at J to 6 bases, leaving 9 bases not matched to a gene. The CDR3, as DNA: TGTGCCAGCAGCTTAGTGACCTTCGGGACTAGCGGGACCAATGAGCAGTTCTTC. This translates into CASSLVTFGTSGTNEQFF.

The sample holds a few counts of this clonotype. V usage is TRBV10-1 and J usage is TRBJ2-3, with 10 nucleotides matching TRBD2. V gave up 5 bases and J gave up 3 bases; unmatched junction bases: 8. Germline V gene data show CDR1 as WNHNN and CDR2 as SYGVQD (reference sequence). The CDR3 runs 16 residues. CDR3 DNA sequence: TGCGCCAGCAGTAGAACTAGCGGGGTTGGGACAGATACGCAGTATTTT. Translation gives CASSRTSGVGTDTQYF.

This clonotype was detected only a few times. This rearrangement joins TRBV12-3 or TRBV12-4 to TRBJ1-5; D unresolved. V shed 6 bases and J shed 3 bases, with 6 bases lying between them. This CDR3 has 12 amino acids. In DNA, the CDR3 is TGTGCCAGCAGAACACACAATCAGCCCCAGCATTTT. This translates into CASRTHNQPQHF.

There are a few counts of this clonotype. This sequence joins TRBV5-5 and TRBJ1-1; D ambiguous. Germline assignment: CDR1 SGHKS and CDR2 YYEKEE (reference sequence). CDR3 length equals 17 residues. Trimming removed 3 bases at V and 0 bases at J, with 18 bases between. The DNA of the CDR3 is TGTGCCAGCAGCTCCGGGGTTGCCTTAAACATGAACACTGAAGCTTTCTTT. This codes for CASSSGVALNMNTEAFF.

V is TRBV20-1 and J is TRBJ2-5; D unresolved. The CDR3 loop spans 12 amino acids. V was shortened by 0 bases and J by 5 bases, with 7 bases between the two germline ends. In germline, CDR1 is DFQATT, CDR2 SNEGSKA (reference sequence). As DNA, the CDR3 is TGCAGTGCTAGAGAAAATGGTGAGACCCAGTACTTC. It translates to CSARENGETQYF.

This clonotype came up a few times. This chain joins TRBV27 and TRBJ1-5, with 7 nucleotides matching TRBD1. Germline CDR1 and CDR2: MNHEY and SMNVEV (reference sequence). After removal of 5 bases from V and 7 bases from J, the junction contained 5 bases not matched to a gene. The CDR3 is 13 residues long. Here the CDR3 DNA reads TGTGCCAGCAGTCGACAGGGACAGCAGCCCCAGCATTTT. Its protein is CASSRQGQQPQHF.

This clonotype was recorded a few times. DNA for the CDR3: TGTGCCAGCTCACCAGCCGGGACAGGACTCGTAGGGACGCAGTATTTT. Its translation is CASSPAGTGLVGTQYF. V usage is TRBV18 and J usage is TRBJ2-3; 8 nucleotides line up with TRBD1. Germline V gene data show CDR1 as KGHSH and CDR2 as LQKENI. The CDR3 totals 16 residues. The V gene end was trimmed by 2 bases and the J gene end by 9 bases; junction bases not matched to a gene: 13.

The V and J genes are TRBV29-1 and TRBJ2-5; D possibly corresponds to TRBD1 (6 bases). The CDR3 covers 12 residues. Germline lookup yields CDR1 SQVTM and CDR2 ANQGSEA. Trimming took 4 bases from V and 3 from J, leaving 9 bases between them. In DNA, the CDR3 is TGCAGCGTTGGTTGGACAGAAGAGACCCAGTACTTC. The encoded protein is CSVGWTEETQYF.

The rearrangement uses TRBV12-3 or TRBV12-4 and TRBJ2-7; 11 bases are shared with TRBD2. The CDR3 has 15 residues. The V and J ends lost 5 bases and 1 base, in that order; junction bases with no gene match: 4. The CDR3 nucleotides read TGTGCCAGCAGTGAGGGACTAGCGGTTTCCTACGAGCAGTACTTC. It yields the protein CASSEGLAVSYEQYF.

This clonotype was counted a few times. The chain uses TRBV7-9 and TRBJ2-5; D is undetermined. The ends were cut back, 0 bases at V and 2 bases at J, with 10 bases in the middle. The CDR3 contains 15 residues. Germline CDR1 reads SEHNR; CDR2 reads FQNEAQ (reference sequence). CDR3 residues: CASSLAFWEQETQYF. The CDR3 DNA sequence: TGTGCCAGCAGCTTAGCTTTCTGGGAACAAGAGACCCAGTACTTC.

This clonotype has just a few counts. The CDR3 region is CASKGIIKNIQYF. The CDR3 DNA reads TGTGCCAGCAAGGGCATTATTAAAAACATTCAGTACTTC. The V call is TRBV12-3 or TRBV12-4, the J call TRBJ2-4; D remains ambiguous. The ends were cut back, 7 bases at V and 4 bases at J, with 11 bases in the middle. The CDR3 is 13 amino acids.

The chain recombines TRBV19 with TRBJ2-1; D could derive from TRBD1 or TRBD2 (5 bases each). Germline V gene sequence: CDR1 LNHDA, CDR2 SQIVND (reference sequence). V was shortened by 6 bases and J by 0 bases, with 21 bases between the two germline ends. The CDR3 runs to 18 residues. The CDR3 DNA reads as TGTGCCAGTAGCAACACATGGATGGCAGGGAGCTCCTACAATGAGCAGTTCTTC. It translates to CASSNTWMAGSSYNEQFF.

The sample holds many counts of this clonotype. J is TRBJ2-3 and V is TRBV2; D is unclear. Trimming left V 6 bases short and J 6 bases short, with 13 bases between. CDR1 and CDR2 from the germline V gene are SNHLY and FYNNEI. The CDR3 spans 13 residues. CDR3 nucleotide sequence: TGTGCCAGCAGCTCCGAGGTGGGGGATACGCAGTATTTT. This gives the protein CASSSEVGDTQYF.

This clonotype was found a few times. This sequence joins TRBV7-9 and TRBJ2-7; no reliable D call. There are 12 residues in the CDR3. Germline CDR1 reads SEHNR; CDR2 reads FQNEAQ (reference sequence). V was clipped by 5 bases and J by 7 bases, with 12 bases between them. The CDR3 coding sequence is TGTGCCAGCAGCCGCAGCAAGGAAGAGCAGTACGTC. Amino acid sequence: CASSRSKEEQYV.

The chain is built from TRBV6-1 and TRBJ2-1; 11 bases line up with TRBD2. The J segment lost 13 bases and the V segment lost 5 bases, leaving 7 bases of the junction unmatched. The CDR3 has 13 amino acids. Germline CDR1 reads MNHNS; CDR2 reads SASEGT. The CDR3 nucleotides are TGTGCCAGCAGTACCTATAGCGGGGGGGCCCAGTTCTTC. Its translation is CASSTYSGGAQFF.

The V gene is TRBV2, the J gene TRBJ1-1; 10 nucleotides agree with TRBD1. Germline V gives CDR1 SNHLY, CDR2 FYNNEI. The CDR3 consists of 13 residues. With 6 bases clipped from V and 7 bases from J, the junction kept 5 bases outside the gene matches. CDR3 nucleotides: TGTGCCAGCAGGGACAGGGGGTATCATGAAGCTTTCTTT. Residues: CASRDRGYHEAFF.

This clonotype was detected a few times. The chain couples TRBV5-1 to TRBJ2-2, with 7 bases identical to TRBD1. This CDR3 contains 16 residues. Germline CDR1 is SGHRS and CDR2 is YFSETQ. The ends lost 0 bases at V and 0 bases at J; junction bases unmatched: 2. This chain's CDR3 is CASSLGDSSNTGELFF. The CDR3 coding sequence is TGCGCCAGCAGCTTGGGGGACAGCTCGAACACCGGGGAGCTGTTTTTT.

This clonotype was detected a few times. The V call is TRBV25-1, the J call TRBJ1-1, with D possibly matching TRBD1 (6 bases). Looked up from germline, CDR1 is MGHDK and CDR2 is SYGVNS. The CDR3 totals 14 residues. The ends were cut back, 4 bases at V and 4 bases at J, with 13 bases in the middle. Written as DNA, the CDR3 is TGTGCCAGCAGTGGTACAGGGACCTCCACTGAAGCTTTCTTT. This translates into CASSGTGTSTEAFF. Complete variable domain (other parts from reference TRBV25-1 and TRBJ1-1): EADIYQTPRYLVIGTGKKITLECSQTMGHDKMYWYQQDPGMELHLIHYSYGVNSTEKGDLSSESTVSRIRTEHFPLTLESARPSHTSQYLCASSGTGTSTEAFFGQGTRLTVV.

V and J are TRBV7-2 and TRBJ2-7; D is unresolved. This CDR3 region has 15 residues. The V gene lost 1 base and the J gene lost 3 bases, with 13 bases spanning the gap. Germline loops: CDR1 SGHTA, CDR2 FQGNSA. DNA for the CDR3: TGTGCCAGCAGCTTAGAGATCAAGGGAATCTACGAGCAGTACTTC. Translating it yields CASSLEIKGIYEQYF.

The chain uses TRBV12-3 or TRBV12-4 and TRBJ1-6; the D gene is possibly TRBD1 (5 bases). Trimming left V 7 bases short and J 0 bases short, with 7 bases between. CDR3 length: 14 residues. CDR3 nucleotides: TGTGCCAGCAAGGGGAGCTCCTATAATTCACCCCTCCACTTT. Encoded protein: CASKGSSYNSPLHF.

CDR3 residues: CASSAYRGGGNQPQHF. CDR3 DNA: TGTGCCAGCAGTGCCTATAGGGGGGGTGGCAATCAGCCCCAGCATTTT. The gene calls are TRBV12-3 or TRBV12-4 and TRBJ1-5; D perhaps matches TRBD1 (6 bases). The CDR3 has 16 amino acids. Trimming removed 5 bases from V and 2 bases from J, with 16 bases in between.

The chain couples TRBV7-2 to TRBJ2-2; 9 bases are shared with TRBD2. Germline V gene data show CDR1 as SGHTA and CDR2 as FQGNSA. This CDR3 spans 16 amino acids. V shed 5 bases, J shed 0 bases, and the junction held 4 bases outside the gene matches. CDR3 region: CASSLRLAANTGELFF. The DNA for the CDR3 is TGTGCCAGCAGCCTTCGACTAGCGGCGAACACCGGGGAGCTGTTTTTT.

The chain links TRBV5-5 to TRBJ2-3, with TRBD2 matching over 7 bases. CDR1 SGHKS and CDR2 YYEKEE come from the germline V gene (reference sequence). This CDR3 region has 16 residues. The trim removed 4 bases at V and 3 bases at J, leaving 11 bases unmatched. Written as DNA, the CDR3 is TGTGCCAGCAGCAACGTTGGCCTAGCGGATACAGATACGCAGTATTTT. Protein sequence: CASSNVGLADTDTQYF.